Included here is one T cell receptor beta chain sequence, with context. Its antigen is currently unknown. With random hexamers, reverse transcription was performed on about 0.5 to 1 ug of RNA. One entry per CDR3 protein, called by TCRdb with MiXCR from the immunoSEQ multiplex PCR reads. Of fewer than 200,000 distinct CDR3 sequences listed, 94% are singletons. This sample is drawn from a study of CD8 T cells in Susac syndrome. V lost 6 bases, J lost 2 bases, and 11 bases lay in between. The CDR3 is 14 amino acids. Study-level findings and limits: TCR sequencing and HLA analysis covered a relatively small number of individuals.

The rearrangement joins TRBV12-3 or TRBV12-4 to TRBJ2-1; D uncertain. The TCR comes from a human donor with Susac syndrome. The sample taken for sequencing was CD4+ T cells from PBMCs. In DNA, the CDR3 is TGTGCCAGCAGCCCGGCCCTCCCCTACAATGAGCAGTTCTTC. As protein: CASSPALPYNEQFF.